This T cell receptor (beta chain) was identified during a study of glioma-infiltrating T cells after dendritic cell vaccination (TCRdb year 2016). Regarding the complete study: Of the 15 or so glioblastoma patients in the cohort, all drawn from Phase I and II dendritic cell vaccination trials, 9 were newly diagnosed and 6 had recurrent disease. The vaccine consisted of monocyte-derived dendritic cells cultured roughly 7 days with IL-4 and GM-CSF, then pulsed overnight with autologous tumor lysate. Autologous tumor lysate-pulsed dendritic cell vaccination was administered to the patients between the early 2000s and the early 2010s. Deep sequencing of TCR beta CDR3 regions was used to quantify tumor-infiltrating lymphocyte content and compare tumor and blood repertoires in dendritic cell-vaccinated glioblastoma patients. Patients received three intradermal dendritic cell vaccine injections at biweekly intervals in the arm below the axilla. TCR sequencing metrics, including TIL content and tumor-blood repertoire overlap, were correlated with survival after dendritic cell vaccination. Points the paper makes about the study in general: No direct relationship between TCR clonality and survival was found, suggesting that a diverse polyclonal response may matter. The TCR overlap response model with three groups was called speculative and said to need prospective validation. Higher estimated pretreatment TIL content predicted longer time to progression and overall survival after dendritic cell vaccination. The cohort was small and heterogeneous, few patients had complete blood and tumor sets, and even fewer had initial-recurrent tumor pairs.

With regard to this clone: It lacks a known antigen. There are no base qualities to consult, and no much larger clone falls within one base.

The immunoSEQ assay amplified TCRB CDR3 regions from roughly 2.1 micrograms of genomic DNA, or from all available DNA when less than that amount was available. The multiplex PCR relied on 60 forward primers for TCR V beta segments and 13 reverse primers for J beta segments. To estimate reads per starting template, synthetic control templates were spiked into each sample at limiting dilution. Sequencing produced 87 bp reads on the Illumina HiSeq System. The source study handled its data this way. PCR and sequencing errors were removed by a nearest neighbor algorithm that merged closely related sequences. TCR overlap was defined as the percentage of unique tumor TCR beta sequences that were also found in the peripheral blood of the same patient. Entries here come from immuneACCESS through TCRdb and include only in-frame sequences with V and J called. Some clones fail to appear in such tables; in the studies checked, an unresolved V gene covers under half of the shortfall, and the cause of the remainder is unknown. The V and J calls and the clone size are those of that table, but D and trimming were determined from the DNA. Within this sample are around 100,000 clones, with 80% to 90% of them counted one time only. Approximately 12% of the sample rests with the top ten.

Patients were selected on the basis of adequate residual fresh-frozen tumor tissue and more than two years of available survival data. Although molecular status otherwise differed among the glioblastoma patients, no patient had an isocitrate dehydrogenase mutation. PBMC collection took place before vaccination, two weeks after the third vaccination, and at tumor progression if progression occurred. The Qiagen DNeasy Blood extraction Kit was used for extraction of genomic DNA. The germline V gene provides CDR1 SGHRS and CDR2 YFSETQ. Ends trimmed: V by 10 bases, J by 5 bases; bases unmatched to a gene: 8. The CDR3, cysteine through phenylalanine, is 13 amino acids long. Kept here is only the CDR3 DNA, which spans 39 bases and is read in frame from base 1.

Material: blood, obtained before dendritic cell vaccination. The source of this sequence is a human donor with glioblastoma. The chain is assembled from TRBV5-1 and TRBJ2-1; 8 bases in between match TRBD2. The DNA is TGCGCCCCCCGGGGGGGCCTCAACAATGAGCAGTTCTTC. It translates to CAPRGGLNNEQFF.